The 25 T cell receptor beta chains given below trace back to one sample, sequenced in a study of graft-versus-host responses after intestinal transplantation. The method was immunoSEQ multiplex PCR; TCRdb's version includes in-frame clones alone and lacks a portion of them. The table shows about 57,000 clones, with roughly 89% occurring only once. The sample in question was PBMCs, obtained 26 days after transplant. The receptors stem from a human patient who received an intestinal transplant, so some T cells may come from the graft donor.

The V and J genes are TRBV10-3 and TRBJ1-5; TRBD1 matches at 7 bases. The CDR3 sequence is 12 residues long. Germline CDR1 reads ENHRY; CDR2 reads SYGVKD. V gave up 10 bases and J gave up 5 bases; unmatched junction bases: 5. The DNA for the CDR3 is TGTGCCACGAGGACAGGCGATCAGCCCCAGCATTTT. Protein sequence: CATRTGDQPQHF.

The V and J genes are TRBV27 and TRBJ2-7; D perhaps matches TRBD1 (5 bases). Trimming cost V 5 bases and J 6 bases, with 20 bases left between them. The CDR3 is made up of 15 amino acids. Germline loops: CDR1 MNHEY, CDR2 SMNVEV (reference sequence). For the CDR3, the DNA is TGTGCCAGCAGTCTACAGTGGGGCACCCCGGGCGAGCAGTACTTC. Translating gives CASSLQWGTPGEQYF.

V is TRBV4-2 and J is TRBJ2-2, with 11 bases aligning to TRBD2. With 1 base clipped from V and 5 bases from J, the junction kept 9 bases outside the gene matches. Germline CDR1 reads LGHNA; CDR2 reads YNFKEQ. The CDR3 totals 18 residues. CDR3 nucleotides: TGTGCCAGCAGCCAAGTCGGGGCTAGCGGGGGGAGAACCGGGGAGCTGTTTTTT. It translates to CASSQVGASGGRTGELFF.

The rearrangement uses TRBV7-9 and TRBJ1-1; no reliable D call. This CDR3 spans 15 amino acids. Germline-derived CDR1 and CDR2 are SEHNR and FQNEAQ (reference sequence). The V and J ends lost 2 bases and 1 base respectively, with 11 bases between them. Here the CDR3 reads CASSLISAGNTEAFF. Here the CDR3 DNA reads TGTGCCAGCAGCTTAATATCTGCAGGGAACACTGAAGCTTTCTTT.

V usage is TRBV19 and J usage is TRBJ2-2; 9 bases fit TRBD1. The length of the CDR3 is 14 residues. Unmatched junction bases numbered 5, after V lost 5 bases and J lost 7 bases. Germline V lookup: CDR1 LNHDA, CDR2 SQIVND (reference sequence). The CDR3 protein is CASSEQGAYGELFF. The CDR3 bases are TGTGCCAGTAGTGAACAGGGGGCTTACGGGGAGCTGTTTTTT.

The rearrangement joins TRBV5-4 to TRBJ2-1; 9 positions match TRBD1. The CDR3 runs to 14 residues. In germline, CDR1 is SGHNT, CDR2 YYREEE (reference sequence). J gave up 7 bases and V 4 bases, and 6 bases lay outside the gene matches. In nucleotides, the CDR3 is TGTGCCAGCAGCCCGGGACAGGGTTGGAATGAGCAGTTCTTC. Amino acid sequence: CASSPGQGWNEQFF.

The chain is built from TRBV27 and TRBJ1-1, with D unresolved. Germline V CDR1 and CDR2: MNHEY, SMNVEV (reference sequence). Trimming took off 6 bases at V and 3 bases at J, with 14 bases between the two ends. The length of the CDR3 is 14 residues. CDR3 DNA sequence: TGTGCCAGCAGCCCCCGGGATCTCTACACTGAAGCTTTCTTT. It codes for CASSPRDLYTEAFF.

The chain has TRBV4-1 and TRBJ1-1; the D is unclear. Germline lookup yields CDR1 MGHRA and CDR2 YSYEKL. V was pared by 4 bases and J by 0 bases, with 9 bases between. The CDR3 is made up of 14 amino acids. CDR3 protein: CASSLSEMNTEAFF. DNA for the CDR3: TGCGCCAGCAGCCTCTCAGAAATGAACACTGAAGCTTTCTTT.

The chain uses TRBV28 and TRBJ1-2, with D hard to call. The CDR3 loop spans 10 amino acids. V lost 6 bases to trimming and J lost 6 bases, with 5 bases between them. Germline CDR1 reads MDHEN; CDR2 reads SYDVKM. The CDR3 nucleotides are TGTGCCAGCAGGAGAAATGGCTACACCTTC. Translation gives CASRRNGYTF.

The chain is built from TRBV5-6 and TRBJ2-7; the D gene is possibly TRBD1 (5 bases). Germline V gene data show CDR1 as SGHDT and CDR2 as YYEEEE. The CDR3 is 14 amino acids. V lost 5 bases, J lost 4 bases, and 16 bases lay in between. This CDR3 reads CASSSRERFYEQYV. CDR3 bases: TGTGCCAGCAGTTCCAGGGAACGCTTTTACGAGCAGTACGTC.

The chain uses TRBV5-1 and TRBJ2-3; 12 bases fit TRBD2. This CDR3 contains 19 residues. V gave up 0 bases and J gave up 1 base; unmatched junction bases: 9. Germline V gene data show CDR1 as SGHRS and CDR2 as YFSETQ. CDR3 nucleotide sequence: TGCGCCAGCAGCTTGGCCGCACTAGCGGGAGGAGGGGGCACAGATACGCAGTATTTT. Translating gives CASSLAALAGGGGTDTQYF.

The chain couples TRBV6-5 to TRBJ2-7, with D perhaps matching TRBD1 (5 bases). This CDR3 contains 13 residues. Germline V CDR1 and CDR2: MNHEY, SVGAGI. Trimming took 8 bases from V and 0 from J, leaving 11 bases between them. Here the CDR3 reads CASCAGFSYEQYF. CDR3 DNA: TGTGCCAGCTGTGCAGGGTTCTCCTACGAGCAGTACTTC.

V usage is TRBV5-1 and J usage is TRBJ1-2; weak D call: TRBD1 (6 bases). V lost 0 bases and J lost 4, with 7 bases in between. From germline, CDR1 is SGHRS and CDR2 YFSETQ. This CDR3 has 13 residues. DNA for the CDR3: TGCGCCAGCAGCTTGGACAGGGCCTATGGCTACACCTTC. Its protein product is CASSLDRAYGYTF. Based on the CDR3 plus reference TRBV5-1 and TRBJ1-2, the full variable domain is KAGVTQTPRYLIKTRGQQVTLSCSPISGHRSVSWYQQTPGQGLQFLFEYFSETQRNKGNFPGRFSGRQFSNSRSEMNVSTLELGDSALYLCASSLDRAYGYTFGSGTRLTVV.

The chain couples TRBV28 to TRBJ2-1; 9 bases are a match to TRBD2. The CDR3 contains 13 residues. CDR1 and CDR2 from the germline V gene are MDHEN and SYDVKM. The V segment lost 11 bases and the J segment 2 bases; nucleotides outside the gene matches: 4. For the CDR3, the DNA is TGTGCCGGTGCGGGGGGGACCTACAATGAGCAGTTCTTC. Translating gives CAGAGGTYNEQFF.

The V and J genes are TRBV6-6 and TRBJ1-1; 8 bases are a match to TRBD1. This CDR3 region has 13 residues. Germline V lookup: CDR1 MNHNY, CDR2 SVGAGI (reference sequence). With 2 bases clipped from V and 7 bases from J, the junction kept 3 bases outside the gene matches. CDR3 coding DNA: TGTGCCAGCAGTTACGCCGGGACAGGTGAAGCTTTCTTT. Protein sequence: CASSYAGTGEAFF.

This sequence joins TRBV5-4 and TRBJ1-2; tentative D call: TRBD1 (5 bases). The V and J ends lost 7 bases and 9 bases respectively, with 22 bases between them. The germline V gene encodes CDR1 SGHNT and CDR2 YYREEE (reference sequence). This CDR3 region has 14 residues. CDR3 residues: CASQMAGVFNSYTF. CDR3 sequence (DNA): TGTGCCAGCCAAATGGCGGGGGTTTTTAATAGCTACACCTTC.

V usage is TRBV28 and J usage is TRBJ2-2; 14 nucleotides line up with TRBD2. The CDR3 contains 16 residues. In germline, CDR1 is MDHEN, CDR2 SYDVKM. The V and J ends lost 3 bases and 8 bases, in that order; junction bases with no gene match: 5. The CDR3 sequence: CASSFRTSGGLGELFF. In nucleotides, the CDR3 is TGTGCCAGCAGTTTCCGGACTAGCGGGGGGCTAGGGGAGCTGTTTTTT.

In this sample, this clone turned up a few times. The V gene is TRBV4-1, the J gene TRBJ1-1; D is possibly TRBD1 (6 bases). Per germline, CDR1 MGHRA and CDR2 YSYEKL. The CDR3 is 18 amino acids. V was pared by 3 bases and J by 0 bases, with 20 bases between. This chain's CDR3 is CASSQVLVHGGMNTEAFF. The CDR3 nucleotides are TGCGCCAGCAGCCAGGTTTTAGTTCATGGGGGCATGAACACTGAAGCTTTCTTT.

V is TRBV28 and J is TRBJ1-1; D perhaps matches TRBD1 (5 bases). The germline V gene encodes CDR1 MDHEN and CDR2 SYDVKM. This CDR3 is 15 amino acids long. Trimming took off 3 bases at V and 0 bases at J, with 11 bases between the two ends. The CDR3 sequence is CASSFLQGVNTEAFF. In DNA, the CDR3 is TGTGCCAGCAGTTTCCTCCAGGGTGTGAACACTGAAGCTTTCTTT.

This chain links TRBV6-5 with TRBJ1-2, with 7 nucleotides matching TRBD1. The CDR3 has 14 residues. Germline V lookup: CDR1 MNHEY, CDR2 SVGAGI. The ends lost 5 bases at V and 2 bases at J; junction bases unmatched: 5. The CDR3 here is CASSIEQGNYGYTF. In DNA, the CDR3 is TGTGCCAGCAGTATAGAACAGGGGAACTATGGCTACACCTTC.

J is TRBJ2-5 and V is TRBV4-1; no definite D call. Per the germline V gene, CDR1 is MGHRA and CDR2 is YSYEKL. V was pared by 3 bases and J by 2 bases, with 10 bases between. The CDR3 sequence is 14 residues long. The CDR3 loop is CASSQAGDQETQYF. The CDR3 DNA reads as TGCGCCAGCAGCCAGGCAGGTGATCAAGAGACCCAGTACTTC.

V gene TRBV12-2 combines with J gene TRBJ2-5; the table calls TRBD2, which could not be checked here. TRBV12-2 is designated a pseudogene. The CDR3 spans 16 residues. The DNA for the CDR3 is TGTGCAAGTCGCTTAGCGCGGGGGCTAGCGGGAGTTGGCCAGTACTTC. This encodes CASRLARGLAGVGQYF.

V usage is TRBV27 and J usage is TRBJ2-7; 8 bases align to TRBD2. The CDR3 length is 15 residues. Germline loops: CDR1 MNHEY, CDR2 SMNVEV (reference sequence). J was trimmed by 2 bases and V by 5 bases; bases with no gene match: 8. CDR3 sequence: CASSATAGVPYEQYF. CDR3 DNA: TGTGCCAGCAGTGCAACAGCGGGAGTCCCCTACGAGCAGTACTTC.

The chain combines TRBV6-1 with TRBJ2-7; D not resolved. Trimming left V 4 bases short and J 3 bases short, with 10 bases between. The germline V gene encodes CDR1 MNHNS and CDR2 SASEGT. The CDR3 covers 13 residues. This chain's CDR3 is CASSAQKSYEQYF. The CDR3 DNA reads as TGTGCCAGCAGTGCCCAGAAAAGCTACGAGCAGTACTTC.

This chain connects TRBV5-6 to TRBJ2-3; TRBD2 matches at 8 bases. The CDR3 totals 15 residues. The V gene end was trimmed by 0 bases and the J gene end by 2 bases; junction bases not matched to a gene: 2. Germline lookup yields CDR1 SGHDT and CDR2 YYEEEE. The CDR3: CASSLAGGVTDTQYF. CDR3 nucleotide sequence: TGTGCCAGCAGCTTGGCGGGGGGGGTCACAGATACGCAGTATTTT.